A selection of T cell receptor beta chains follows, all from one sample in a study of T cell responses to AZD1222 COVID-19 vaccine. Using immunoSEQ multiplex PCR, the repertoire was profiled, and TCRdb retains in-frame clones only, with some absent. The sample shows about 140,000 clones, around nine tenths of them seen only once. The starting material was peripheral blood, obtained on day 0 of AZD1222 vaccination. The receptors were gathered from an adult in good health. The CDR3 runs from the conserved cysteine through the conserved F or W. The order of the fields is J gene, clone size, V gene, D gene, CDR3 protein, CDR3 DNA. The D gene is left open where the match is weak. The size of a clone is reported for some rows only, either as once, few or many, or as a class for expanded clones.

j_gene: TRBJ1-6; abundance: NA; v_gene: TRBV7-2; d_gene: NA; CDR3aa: CASSSTGGSSPLHF; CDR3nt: TGTGCCAGCAGCTCCACTGGCGGAAGTTCACCCCTCCACTTT
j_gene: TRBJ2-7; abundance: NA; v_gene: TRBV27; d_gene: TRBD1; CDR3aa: CASRLSTGTGSYEQYF; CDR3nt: TGTGCCAGCAGGTTGTCAACCGGGACAGGGTCCTACGAGCAGTACTTC
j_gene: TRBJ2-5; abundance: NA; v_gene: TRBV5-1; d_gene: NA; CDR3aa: CASSQEGPVETQYF; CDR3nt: TGCGCCAGCAGCCAGGAAGGTCCGGTAGAGACCCAGTACTTC
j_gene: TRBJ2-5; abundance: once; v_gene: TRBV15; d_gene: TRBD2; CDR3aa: CATSRDLSRLAGVYQETQYF; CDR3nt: TGTGCCACCAGCAGAGATTTAAGTCGGCTAGCGGGGGTATACCAAGAGACCCAGTACTTC
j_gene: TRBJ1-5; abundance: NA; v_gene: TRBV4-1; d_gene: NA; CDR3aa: CASSQDGQRNQPQHF; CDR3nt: TGCGCCAGCAGCCAAGATGGCCAGCGAAATCAGCCCCAGCATTTT
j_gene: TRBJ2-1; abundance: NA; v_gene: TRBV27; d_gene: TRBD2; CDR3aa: CASSPISGSMQFF; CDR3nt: TGTGCCAGCAGCCCCATTAGCGGGAGCATGCAGTTCTTC
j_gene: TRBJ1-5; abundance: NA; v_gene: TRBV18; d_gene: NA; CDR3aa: CASSPGEGNQPQHF; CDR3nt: TGTGCCAGCTCACCAGGGGAAGGCAATCAGCCCCAGCATTTT
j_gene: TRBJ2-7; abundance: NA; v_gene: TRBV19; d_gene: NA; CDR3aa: CASSPRTTRKAAEQYF; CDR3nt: TGTGCCAGTAGTCCCCGGACCACCCGGAAGGCGGCCGAGCAGTACTTC
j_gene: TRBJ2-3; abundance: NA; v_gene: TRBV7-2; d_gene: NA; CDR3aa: CASSRSGTSTDTQYF; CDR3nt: TGTGCCAGCTCCCGGTCGGGCACTAGCACAGATACGCAGTATTTT
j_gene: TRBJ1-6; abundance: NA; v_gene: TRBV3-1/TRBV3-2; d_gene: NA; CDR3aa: CASSPSGARVYNSPLHF; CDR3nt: TGTGCCAGCAGCCCCTCCGGGGCCAGGGTTTATAATTCACCCCTCCACTTT
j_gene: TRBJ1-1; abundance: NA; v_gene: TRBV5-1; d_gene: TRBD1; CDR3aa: CASSLGTGNTEAFF; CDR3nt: TGCGCCAGCAGCTTAGGGACAGGGAACACTGAAGCTTTCTTT
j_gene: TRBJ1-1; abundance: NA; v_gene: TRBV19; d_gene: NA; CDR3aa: CASSIFGGMNTEAFF; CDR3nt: TGTGCCAGTAGTATATTTGGTGGAATGAACACTGAAGCTTTCTTT
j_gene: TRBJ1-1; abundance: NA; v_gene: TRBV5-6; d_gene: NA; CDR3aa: CASSLGGVANTEAFF; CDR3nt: TGTGCCAGCAGCTTGGGGGGAGTGGCGAACACTGAAGCTTTCTTT
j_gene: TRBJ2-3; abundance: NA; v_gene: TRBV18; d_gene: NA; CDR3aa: CASSPPNPQATSTDTQYF; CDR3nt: TGTGCCAGCTCACCACCGAATCCCCAGGCAACTAGCACAGATACGCAGTATTTT
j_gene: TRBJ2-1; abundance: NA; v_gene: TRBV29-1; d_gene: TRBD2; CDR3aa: CSVDMASGYNEQFF; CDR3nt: TGCAGCGTTGATATGGCTAGCGGATACAATGAGCAGTTCTTC
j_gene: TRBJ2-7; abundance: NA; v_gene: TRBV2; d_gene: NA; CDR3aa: CASSAQSYEQYF; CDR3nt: TGTGCCAGCAGTGCCCAGTCCTACGAGCAGTACTTC
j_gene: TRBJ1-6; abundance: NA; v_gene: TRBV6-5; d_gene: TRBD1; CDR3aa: CASRTGEKPNSPLHF; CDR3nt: TGTGCCAGCAGGACAGGGGAAAAACCCAATTCACCCCTCCACTTT
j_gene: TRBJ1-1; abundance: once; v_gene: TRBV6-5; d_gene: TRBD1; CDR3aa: CASSSRTGNTEAFF; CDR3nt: TGTGCCAGCAGTTCTAGGACAGGGAACACTGAAGCTTTCTTT
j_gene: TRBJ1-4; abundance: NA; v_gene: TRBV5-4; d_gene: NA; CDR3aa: CASSRGPSGEKLFF; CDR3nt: TGTGCCAGCAGCAGGGGCCCTTCAGGGGAAAAACTGTTTTTT
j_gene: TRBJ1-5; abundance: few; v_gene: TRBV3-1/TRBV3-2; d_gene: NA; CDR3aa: CASSQALNQPQHF; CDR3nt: TGTGCCAGCAGCCAAGCCCTAAATCAGCCCCAGCATTTT
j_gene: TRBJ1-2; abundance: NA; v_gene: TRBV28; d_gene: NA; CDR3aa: CASTSRDGYTF; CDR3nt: TGTGCCAGCACTTCGCGGGATGGCTACACCTTC
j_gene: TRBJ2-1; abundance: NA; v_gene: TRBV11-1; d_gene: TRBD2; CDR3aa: CADSTSGGTLAEQFF; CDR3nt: TGTGCAGATTCCACTAGCGGGGGGACCTTGGCCGAGCAGTTCTTC
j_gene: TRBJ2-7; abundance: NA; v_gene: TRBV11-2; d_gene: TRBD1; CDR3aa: CASSQGVGRYEQYF; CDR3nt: TGTGCCAGCAGCCAGGGGGTAGGACGCTACGAGCAGTACTTC
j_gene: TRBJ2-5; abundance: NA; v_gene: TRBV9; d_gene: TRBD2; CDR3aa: CASSVVPSGGLETQYF; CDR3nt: TGTGCCAGCAGCGTAGTTCCTAGCGGGGGGCTTGAGACCCAGTACTTC